Detailed here is one T cell receptor beta chain. This specimen belongs to a study of T cell responses to AZD1222 COVID-19 vaccine. This CDR3 contains 15 residues. Deletions cut 10 bases from V and 1 base from J, with 19 bases between. Germline CDR1 is MNHEY and CDR2 is SVGAGI. The data were produced by immunoSEQ multiplex PCR, yet TCRdb's version contains in-frame clones alone and is incomplete. The table has around 110,000 clones, about 92% seen once. The TCR sequence derives from an adult who received the AZD1222 COVID-19 vaccine. The chain combines TRBV6-5 with TRBJ1-2, with a tentative D call TRBD1 (5 bases). The sequencing here drew on peripheral blood, taken 28 days after the second AZD1222 dose. The CDR3 region is CAILSLSGGNYGYTF. CDR3 coding DNA: TGTGCCATCTTGTCGCTTTCGGGGGGTAACTATGGCTACACCTTC.